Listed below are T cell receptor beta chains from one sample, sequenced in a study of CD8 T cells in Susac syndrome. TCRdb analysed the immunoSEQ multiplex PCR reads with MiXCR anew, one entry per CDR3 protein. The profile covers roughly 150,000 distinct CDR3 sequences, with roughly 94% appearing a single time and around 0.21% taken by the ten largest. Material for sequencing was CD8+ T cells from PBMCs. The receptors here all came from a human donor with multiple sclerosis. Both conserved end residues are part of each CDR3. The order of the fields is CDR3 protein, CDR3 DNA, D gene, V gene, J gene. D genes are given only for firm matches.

CDR3: CASSAAYEQYF
DNA: TGTGCCAGCAGTGCGGCCTACGAGCAGTACTTC
D: -
V: TRBV6-5
J: TRBJ2-7

CDR3: CASWGWGVRTGELFF
DNA: TGTGCCAGCTGGGGGTGGGGGGTTCGGACCGGGGAGCTGTTTTTT
D: -
V: TRBV12-3/TRBV12-4
J: TRBJ2-2

CDR3: CASSFAFGEVDEQFF
DNA: TGTGCCAGCAGCTTCGCTTTCGGGGAAGTGGATGAGCAGTTCTTC
D: -
V: TRBV7-8
J: TRBJ2-1

CDR3: CASGGKDPNEKLFF
DNA: TGTGCCAGCGGGGGTAAAGACCCTAATGAAAAACTGTTTTTT
D: -
V: TRBV25-1
J: TRBJ1-4

CDR3: CASSGLAGAQETQYF
DNA: TGTGCCAGCAGTGGGCTAGCGGGGGCACAAGAGACCCAGTACTTC
D: TRBD2
V: TRBV2
J: TRBJ2-5

CDR3: CSAVGKAKNIQYF
DNA: TGCAGTGCGGTAGGGAAAGCCAAAAACATTCAGTACTTC
D: -
V: TRBV20-1
J: TRBJ2-4

CDR3: CAWESSGGAYETQYF
DNA: TGTGCCTGGGAGTCTAGCGGGGGGGCCTATGAGACCCAGTACTTC
D: TRBD2
V: TRBV30
J: TRBJ2-5

CDR3: CASSFPGKRNEQFF
DNA: TGTGCCAGCAGTTTCCCCGGCAAACGGAATGAGCAGTTCTTC
D: -
V: TRBV27
J: TRBJ2-1

CDR3: CASSHEGDSTDTQYF
DNA: TGTGCCAGCAGCCACGAAGGGGACAGCACAGATACGCAGTATTTT
D: -
V: TRBV7-9
J: TRBJ2-3

CDR3: CASSLDGLADPYNEQFF
DNA: TGCGCCAGCAGCTTGGACGGACTAGCGGATCCCTACAATGAGCAGTTCTTC
D: TRBD2
V: TRBV5-1
J: TRBJ2-1

CDR3: CSARSRDATYEQYF
DNA: TGCAGTGCTAGATCCAGAGACGCTACCTACGAGCAGTACTTC
D: -
V: TRBV20-1
J: TRBJ2-7